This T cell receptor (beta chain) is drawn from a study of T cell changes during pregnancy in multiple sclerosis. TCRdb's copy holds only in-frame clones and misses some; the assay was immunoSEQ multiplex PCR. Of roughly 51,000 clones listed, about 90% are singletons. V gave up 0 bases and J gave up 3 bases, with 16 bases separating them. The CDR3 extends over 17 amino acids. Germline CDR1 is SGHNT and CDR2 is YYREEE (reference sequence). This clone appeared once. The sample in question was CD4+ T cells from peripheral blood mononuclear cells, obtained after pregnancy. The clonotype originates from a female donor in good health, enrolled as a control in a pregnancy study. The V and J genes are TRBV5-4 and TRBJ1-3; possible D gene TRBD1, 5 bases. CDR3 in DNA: TGTGCCAGCAGCTTGGCCGGAGGGCCCGGGGGTGGAAACACCATATATTTT. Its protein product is CASSLAGGPGGGNTIYF.